Only a few counts were recorded for the clone carrying this T cell receptor (beta chain). Each CDR3 protein gets one entry after TCRdb re-called the 5' RACE reads with MiXCR. The sample contains 40,000 to 60,000 distinct CDR3 sequences, under 15% of which appear only once. The record originates from a study of T cells of healthy individuals. The origin of this receptor is a human donor in good health.

CDR3 amino acids: CASSRQGANEQFF. In DNA form, the CDR3 reads TGTGCCAGCAGCAGACAGGGTGCCAATGAGCAGTTCTTC. The V gene is TRBV7-3, the J gene TRBJ2-1; 7 bases fit TRBD1. This CDR3 contains 13 residues. Germline loops: CDR1 SGHTA, CDR2 FQGTGA. V lost 5 bases and J lost 6; bases outside the gene matches: 4. Full variable domain (missing parts from reference TRBV7-3 and TRBJ2-1): GAGVSQTPSNKVTEKGKYVELRCDPISGHTALYWYRQSLGQGPEFLIYFQGTGAADDSGLPNDRFFAVRPEGSVSTLKIQRTERGDSAVYLCASSRQGANEQFFGPGTRLTVL.